This T cell receptor (beta chain) was found in a study of T cells in Graves' hyperthyroidism and ophthalmopathy. Study findings and constraints: Ophthalmopathy was predicted by the model a median of about 6.5 months ahead of onset.

Amplified TCR beta CDR3 regions derived from RNA transcripts. HTBI primers were used for first-round RT-PCR of the TCR CDR3. TCRdb reprocessed the multiplex PCR reads via MiXCR and lists one record per CDR3 protein. The sample includes approximately 370,000 distinct CDR3 sequences, approximately 15% of them seen just once. Germline V gives CDR1 LGHDT, CDR2 YNNKEL (reference sequence). V was pared by 0 bases and J by 3 bases, with 2 bases of the junction left unmatched. There are 15 residues in the CDR3. This clonotype was counted ten times or more. Its target is unknown. The clonotype originates from a woman under 40 with Graves' hyperthyroidism. The chain has TRBV3-1 and TRBJ1-2; 9 nucleotides match TRBD1. Material for sequencing was blood. The CDR3 region has the DNA TGTGCCAGCAGCCAAGATTGGACAGGGGACTATGGCTACACCTTC. This translates into CASSQDWTGDYGYTF. Full variable domain (remainder filled in from reference TRBV3-1 and TRBJ1-2): DTAVSQTPKYLVTQMGNDKSIKCEQNLGHDTMYWYKQDSKKFLKIMFSYNNKELIINETVPNRFSPKSPDKAHLNLHINSLELGDSAVYFCASSQDWTGDYGYTFGSGTRLTVV.